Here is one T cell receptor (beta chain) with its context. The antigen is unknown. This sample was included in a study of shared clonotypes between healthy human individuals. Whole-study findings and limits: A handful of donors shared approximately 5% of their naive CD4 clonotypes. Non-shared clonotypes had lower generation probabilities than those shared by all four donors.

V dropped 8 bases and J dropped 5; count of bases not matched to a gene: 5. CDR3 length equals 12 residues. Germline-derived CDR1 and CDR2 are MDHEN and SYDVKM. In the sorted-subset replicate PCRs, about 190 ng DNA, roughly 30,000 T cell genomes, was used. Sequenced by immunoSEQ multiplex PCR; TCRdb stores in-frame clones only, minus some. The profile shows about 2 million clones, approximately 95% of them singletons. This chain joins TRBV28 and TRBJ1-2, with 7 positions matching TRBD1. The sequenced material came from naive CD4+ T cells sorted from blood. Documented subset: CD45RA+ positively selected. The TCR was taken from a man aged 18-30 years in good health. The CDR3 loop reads CASGSRGYGYTF. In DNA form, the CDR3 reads TGTGCCAGCGGCAGCAGGGGGTATGGCTACACCTTC.